The rows below give T cell receptor beta chains drawn from one sample of a study of pediatric ulcerative colitis. Measured with immunoSEQ multiplex PCR; TCRdb has only the in-frame clones, and not every one. The sample lists 36,000 or so clones, roughly 73% occurring once. Sequenced material: gut tissue. These receptors were obtained from a boy aged 5-17 years with moderate ulcerative colitis. Each CDR3 is given with its conserved first and last residue. Each record gives: D gene, V gene, clone size, CDR3 protein. The D gene is left open where the match is weak. Size is stated for part of the rows, as once, few or many counts, or as a class when the clone is expanded.

D: TRBD1; V: TRBV5-4; size: -; CDR3: CASSLVGTGVYEQYF
D: -; V: TRBV23-1; size: few; CDR3: CASMAYGYTF
D: -; V: TRBV11-3; size: -; CDR3: CASSLDNTNEQFF
D: -; V: TRBV5-1; size: -; CDR3: CASSLGSSDTQYF
D: TRBD1; V: TRBV28; size: -; CDR3: CASSSGQGWDEQFF
D: TRBD1; V: TRBV12-5; size: few; CDR3: CASVMTGTDTQYF
D: -; V: TRBV11-2; size: once; CDR3: CASSFQGSGANVLTF
D: -; V: TRBV9; size: -; CDR3: CASSVEWGNTEAFF
D: -; V: TRBV5-1; size: -; CDR3: CASSLDGTYEQYF
D: -; V: TRBV11-1; size: -; CDR3: CASSTGHQYYGYTF
D: TRBD1; V: TRBV4-3; size: few; CDR3: CASSQETGDGYTF
D: -; V: TRBV14; size: once; CDR3: CASSQGGVAASYEQYF
D: TRBD1; V: TRBV5-8; size: -; CDR3: CASSRDRLTEAFF
D: TRBD1; V: TRBV30; size: -; CDR3: CAWTTGGETQYF
D: -; V: TRBV7-3; size: once; CDR3: CASSTTRTDTQYF
D: -; V: TRBV7-2; size: few; CDR3: CASSLEHTPWETQYF
D: TRBD2; V: TRBV5-1; size: -; CDR3: CASSFAGGRGETQYF